This T cell receptor (beta chain) stems from a study of Graves' ophthalmopathy and Graves' hyperthyroidism (dated by TCRdb to the late 2010s). Turning to the overall study: Peripheral blood was collected before any treatment was given, at the time of initial diagnosis. TCR beta repertoire signatures were used to distinguish Graves' ophthalmopathy from Graves' hyperthyroidism and to predict progression to ophthalmopathy. In total, 135 blood samples were TCR-sequenced: 43 ophthalmopathy, roughly 77 hyperthyroidism and about 17 hyperthyroidism-to-ophthalmopathy patients. A discovery set of 100 patients (43 ophthalmopathy, 57 stable hyperthyroidism) was enrolled to explore V-J signatures distinguishing ophthalmopathy from hyperthyroidism. For independent validation, a separate cohort was made up of about 18 hyperthyroidism patients plus 17 patients who later progressed from hyperthyroidism to ophthalmopathy. In roughly six hyperthyroidism patients, T-cell repertoires of thyroid tissue and blood were compared. After sampling, hyperthyroidism patients received methimazole starting at 30 mg daily, and ophthalmopathy patients received high-dose intravenous methylprednisolone. Results and caveats for the whole study, not just this receptor: In validation, the model predicted ophthalmopathy progression with about 70% sensitivity and roughly 72% specificity; 12 predicted patients were CT-confirmed with GO in a median of approximately six months. In cross-validation, the 13-signature model distinguished ophthalmopathy from stable hyperthyroidism with around 90% sensitivity and around 84% specificity, while in the test set the corresponding values were about 80% and 75%. Most expanded thyroid clonotypes with a frequency above 0.001 also appeared in blood, which suggests that blood repertoires may reflect the immune response in the thyroid. No statistical method was used to set the sample size in advance, and the investigators knew which group each participant was assigned to.

Counted from cysteine to phenylalanine, this CDR3 has 8 amino acids. Only CDR3 DNA remains: 24 bases, in frame from the first base. V drops 3 bases and J drops 12 bases, leaving 3 bases in between. CDR1 and CDR2 are drawn from the germline V gene (reference sequence): DFQATT, SNEGSKA. Ophthalmopathy patients were characterized by moderately to severely active disease, a Clinical Activity Score of at least 3, a NOSPECS grade of at least 4, and a disease duration under 3 months. Patients were excluded if they had other autoimmune diseases, uncontrolled infections, pregnancy or lactation. Diagnosis relied on clinical symptoms, serum thyroxine, TRAb, thyroid ultrasound and orbital computed tomography. Using Ficoll-Paque density gradient centrifugation, PBMCs were isolated from over 8.5 ml of fresh peripheral blood. Total RNA was extracted using Trizol reagent, and RNA quality was checked on an Agilent 2100 Bioanalyzer.

For repertoire sequencing, the TCR beta CDR3 regions were amplified from RNA transcripts. The first round of RT-PCR was done with HTBI primers and the Qiagen OneStep RT-PCR kit, and was followed by a second round of multiplex PCR, then size selection and purification. Libraries were sequenced on an Illumina HiSeq2000 using paired-end 100 bp reads. Processing in the source paper ran as follows. SOAPnuke was used to process the reads, removing any read that contained adapters or uncalled bases, had a mean Phred below 15, or lacked an exact match to the constant primer or identifier. COPE v1.2.5 was used to merge high-quality paired reads. Unique nucleotide sequences were defined as clonotypes and aligned to IMGT TRB V, D and J references using MiTCR v1.1. The analysis was limited to V-J combinations with a frequency above 0.0001, which together covered just over 98% of the repertoires. For each V-J combination, a TCR clonal expansion and chaos score was defined as F50 clonal expansion divided by the chaos observed in the TCRdist matrix. Features were reduced by Welch's t-statistics and random forest to over 10 V-J combinations, which fed a naive Bayes classifier. The Morisita-Horn index was used to measure how similar the thyroid and blood repertoires were. TCRdb itself trimmed the public reads at Q25 with fastp, ran MiXCR and retained productive beta chains. When rows share a CDR3 protein, they turn into one entry using the most common DNA and genes. TCRdb's processing, not the study's, gives the V and J calls here. This sample comprises some 750,000 distinct CDR3 sequences, 35% to 50% of them detected only once. 44% of the sample is taken by the ten largest.

Concerning this clonotype itself: The antigen this receptor binds is unknown. No much larger clone exists at a distance of one base, and base qualities are not known.

This receptor was taken from an adult man with Graves' ophthalmopathy. What was sequenced was peripheral blood. Rearrangement joined TRBV20-1 to TRBJ1-5, with the D gene uncertain. The nucleotide sequence is given as TGCAGTGCTAGGGGCCAGCATTTT. The resulting protein is CSARGQHF.